The 29 T cell receptor beta chains below all came from one sample that was sequenced in a study of early T cells in non-severe SARS-CoV-2 infection. TCRdb itself ran the 5' RACE reads through MiXCR, one entry per CDR3 protein. Counted here are some 50,000 distinct CDR3 sequences, 4% to 5% occurring once; the ten biggest clones make up roughly 6%. Sample: whole blood. These receptors originate from an adult who was a healthcare worker with PCR-confirmed SARS-CoV-2 infection or an uninfected control (not recorded which).

This clonotype occurred many times. The genes are TRBV10-1 and TRBJ2-3, with no clear D. Trimming took 5 bases from V and 1 from J, leaving 7 bases between them. The CDR3 length is 13 residues. Germline V lookup: CDR1 WNHNN, CDR2 SYGVQD (reference sequence). The CDR3 DNA follows: TGCGCCAGCAGTTTCGGCCGCACAGATACGCAGTATTTT. This codes for CASSFGRTDTQYF.

In this sample, this clonotype turned up many times. The V and J genes are TRBV20-1 and TRBJ2-5; D not certain. There are 11 residues in the CDR3. V lost 5 bases, J lost 5 bases, and 9 bases lay in between. Germline-derived CDR1 and CDR2 are DFQATT and SNEGSKA (reference sequence). The CDR3 region has the DNA TGCAGTGCTGCGAGGATTGAGACCCAGTACTTC. Translated, it gives CSAARIETQYF.

This clonotype was counted ten times or more. The chain carries TRBV12-2 and TRBJ2-5; the D call in the table, TRBD2, was not verified against the DNA. TRBV12-2 is shown as a pseudogene. The CDR3 runs to 18 residues. Here the CDR3 DNA reads TGTGCAAGTCGCTTAGCCCCCCGGAGAGCGGGAGTTTTGGAGACCCAGTACTTC. Amino acid sequence: CASRLAPRRAGVLETQYF.

This clonotype has at least ten counts. This chain links TRBV6-6 with TRBJ2-7; 7 nucleotides align to TRBD1. Germline trimming cut 0 bases from V and 2 bases from J; bases unmatched to any gene: 1. The germline V gene has CDR1 MNHNY and CDR2 SVGAGI (reference sequence). This CDR3 has 14 residues. The CDR3 sequence is CASSYSQGAYEQYF. CDR3 bases: TGTGCCAGCAGTTACTCTCAGGGGGCCTACGAGCAGTACTTC.

This clonotype was counted at least ten times. The V gene is TRBV10-3, the J gene TRBJ2-3; D not resolved. V lost 6 bases, J lost 4 bases, and 17 bases lay in between. CDR1 is ENHRY and CDR2 is SYGVKD in the germline V gene. The CDR3 is 15 residues long. The CDR3 bases are TGTGCCATCAGGGGCGGTGGTGACGGGTCAGATACGCAGTATTTT. Translation: CAIRGGGDGSDTQYF.

This clonotype was recorded a few times. This chain links TRBV5-6 with TRBJ2-1; D may be TRBD1 (6 bases). The germline V gene has CDR1 SGHDT and CDR2 YYEEEE. CDR3 size: 20 residues. Trimming shortened V by 4 bases and J by 0 bases, and 26 bases separated the two germline ends. CDR3: CASSRPIPGQTFSSYNEQFF. The CDR3 bases are TGTGCCAGCAGCCGACCAATTCCGGGACAAACTTTTAGCTCCTACAATGAGCAGTTCTTC.

J is TRBJ2-7 and V is TRBV2; 7 bases are shared with TRBD2. J was trimmed by 3 bases and V by 5 bases; bases with no gene match: 4. The length of the CDR3 is 13 residues. Germline values: CDR1 SNHLY, CDR2 FYNNEI. In DNA, the CDR3 is TGTGCCAGCAGTAGCCAGCGGGACTACGAGCAGTACTTC. Its protein is CASSSQRDYEQYF.

This clonotype was picked up many times. The chain links TRBV10-3 to TRBJ2-3, with a tentative D call TRBD2 (6 bases). The CDR3 contains 14 residues. Trimming took 6 bases from V and 4 from J, leaving 14 bases between them. The germline gives CDR1 ENHRY, CDR2 SYGVKD. CDR3 coding DNA: TGTGCCATCAGAGAGGGGCGGGACTCAGATACGCAGTATTTT. It codes for CAIREGRDSDTQYF.

The V gene is TRBV7-2, the J gene TRBJ1-4, with 9 bases that match TRBD1. From germline, CDR1 is SGHTA and CDR2 FQGNSA. With 6 bases clipped from V and 8 bases from J, the junction kept 10 bases outside the gene matches. CDR3 size: 15 residues. The CDR3, as DNA: TGTGCCAGCAGTCAACCGGGACAGGGTGTGGAAAAACTGTTTTTT. Amino acids: CASSQPGQGVEKLFF.

This clonotype was recorded many times. The chain links TRBV6-5 to TRBJ2-7; the D gene could be TRBD1 or TRBD2 (6 bases each). Germline V CDR1 and CDR2: MNHEY, SVGAGI. V shed 6 bases and J shed 7 bases, with 16 bases lying between them. This CDR3 has 13 residues. The CDR3: CASSLPQGGEQYF. The DNA for the CDR3 is TGTGCCAGCAGCCTCCCTCAAGGGGGGGAGCAGTACTTC.

This clonotype was seen ten or more times. The rearrangement joins TRBV20-1 to TRBJ1-1, with 9 bases aligning to TRBD1. Germline V lookup: CDR1 DFQATT, CDR2 SNEGSKA (reference sequence). This CDR3 comprises 13 residues. The junction had 4 bases not matched to a gene; V was cut back by 2 bases and J by 6 bases. The chain's CDR3 is CSARTGGGAEAFF. Written as DNA, the CDR3 is TGCAGTGCTAGAACAGGGGGCGGCGCTGAAGCTTTCTTT.

Many counts were recorded for this clonotype. The chain couples TRBV9 to TRBJ2-3, with D maybe TRBD2 (5 bases). Deletions cut 0 bases from V and 2 bases from J, with 13 bases between. Germline V lookup: CDR1 SGDLS, CDR2 YYNGEE. The CDR3 is made up of 16 amino acids. The CDR3 DNA reads as TGTGCCAGCAGCGTAGGAGGGCAGCCGGACACAGATACGCAGTATTTT. This encodes CASSVGGQPDTDTQYF. Full variable domain (outside the CDR3, taken from reference TRBV9 and TRBJ2-3): DSGVTQTPKHLITATGQRVTLRCSPRSGDLSVYWYQQSLDQGLQFLIQYYNGEERAKGNILERFSAQQFPDLHSELNLSSLELGDSALYFCASSVGGQPDTDTQYFGPGTRLTVL.

In this sample, this clonotype turned up many times. The rearrangement joins TRBV6-6 to TRBJ1-5; TRBD1 matches at 9 bases. The CDR3 has 16 amino acids. Germline V gene lookup returns CDR1 MNHNY and CDR2 SVGAGI (reference sequence). V was pared by 7 bases and J by 1 base, with 8 bases of the junction left unmatched. CDR3 sequence reads: CASKQGAIRSNQPQHF. Here the CDR3 DNA reads TGTGCCAGCAAACAGGGGGCCATTAGGAGCAATCAGCCCCAGCATTTT.

The chain recombines TRBV13 with TRBJ2-1; 10 bases match TRBD2. This CDR3 spans 13 amino acids. Germline CDR1 is PRHDT and CDR2 is FYEKMQ (reference sequence). V gave up 7 bases and J gave up 7 bases; unmatched junction bases: 4. This chain's CDR3 is CASTEREGNEQFF. The DNA for the CDR3 is TGTGCCAGCACCGAGCGGGAGGGAAATGAGCAGTTCTTC.

This clonotype was counted at least ten times. V and J are TRBV6-6 and TRBJ2-1; D remains ambiguous. Germline values: CDR1 MNHNY, CDR2 SVGAGI (reference sequence). This CDR3 comprises 12 residues. Trimming left V 5 bases short and J 8 bases short, with 10 bases between. The CDR3 here is CASSEQSDEQFF. CDR3 sequence (DNA): TGTGCCAGCAGTGAACAATCTGATGAGCAGTTCTTC.

This clonotype was seen ten or more times. The chain carries TRBV13 and TRBJ2-3, with D possibly being TRBD1 (6 bases). The germline CDR1 and CDR2 sequences are PRHDT and FYEKMQ (reference sequence). V was clipped by 0 bases and J by 6 bases, with 19 bases between them. The CDR3 loop spans 17 amino acids. CDR3 DNA sequence: TGTGCCAGCAGCTTAGGGCCCGGGACCCAGGGGTCGGATACGCAGTATTTT. It translates to CASSLGPGTQGSDTQYF.

At least ten counts were recorded for this clonotype. The chain is built from TRBV12-5 and TRBJ2-3, with 8 bases lining up with TRBD2. Germline lookup yields CDR1 LGHNT and CDR2 FRNRAP. CDR3 length: 15 amino acids. Trimming cost V 3 bases and J 6 bases; bases outside gene matches: 8. The DNA for the CDR3 is TGTGCTAGTGGTTTAGGAGCGGGGGCCGGGGATACGCAGTATTTT. Its translation is CASGLGAGAGDTQYF.

This clonotype has a count of ten or more. V is TRBV5-1 and J is TRBJ1-1; D gene ambiguous. The CDR3 has 14 amino acids. V was cut by 1 base and J by 1 base, with 8 bases left in between. Germline CDR1 reads SGHRS; CDR2 reads YFSETQ. The CDR3 region is CASSLNAANTEAFF. CDR3 nucleotides: TGCGCCAGCAGCTTGAACGCTGCGAACACTGAAGCTTTCTTT.

This clonotype was counted ten times or more. The V call is TRBV20-1, the J call TRBJ2-3; no clear D. The V end lost 5 bases, the J end lost 6 bases, and 15 bases lay between the germline ends. The germline V gene has CDR1 DFQATT and CDR2 SNEGSKA (reference sequence). The CDR3 sequence is 13 residues long. CDR3 amino acids: CSAVIQAGDTQYF. The CDR3 DNA is TGCAGTGCTGTCATCCAGGCCGGGGATACGCAGTATTTT.

The table lists this clonotype with many counts. The chain combines TRBV29-1 with TRBJ2-4, with D perhaps TRBD1 (5 bases). Germline V gene sequence: CDR1 SQVTM, CDR2 ANQGSEA. Trimming took off 6 bases at V and 7 bases at J, with 10 bases between the two ends. The CDR3 loop spans 11 amino acids. This chain's CDR3 is CSVTVTNIQYF. In DNA, the CDR3 is TGCAGCGTGACAGTAACTAACATTCAGTACTTC.

This clonotype has ten or more counts. The chain employs TRBV29-1 and TRBJ2-7; 7 bases agree with TRBD1. Trimming removed 6 bases from V and 0 bases from J; junction bases left unmatched: 8. The germline V gene has CDR1 SQVTM and CDR2 ANQGSEA. The CDR3 length is 14 residues. CDR3: CSVYLGTASYEQYF. The DNA of the CDR3 is TGCAGCGTCTACTTAGGGACAGCCTCCTACGAGCAGTACTTC.

At least ten counts were recorded for this clonotype. The V gene is TRBV5-4, the J gene TRBJ2-2, with TRBD1 matching 7 bases. Trimming cost V 10 bases and J 2 bases; bases outside gene matches: 14. The CDR3 runs to 16 residues. Germline CDR1 SGHNT, CDR2 YYREEE (reference sequence). The CDR3, as DNA: TGTGCCGGGATTCGGACGACAGGGACAAACACCGGGGAGCTGTTTTTT. Translating it yields CAGIRTTGTNTGELFF.

The table lists this clonotype with many counts. The CDR3 DNA follows: TGCAGTGCTCCCCGAGGGGGGGCAGACACAGATACGCAGTATTTT. Amino acids: CSAPRGGADTDTQYF. V usage is TRBV20-1 and J usage is TRBJ2-3, with D possibly TRBD2 on 7 matching bases. Trimming pared 5 bases from V and 2 bases from J, leaving 17 bases between. The germline CDR1 and CDR2 sequences are DFQATT and SNEGSKA (reference sequence). The CDR3 is made up of 15 amino acids.

This clonotype has ten or more counts. The genes are TRBV20-1 and TRBJ2-2, with 8 bases that match TRBD2. CDR1 and CDR2 from the germline V gene are DFQATT and SNEGSKA (reference sequence). The V segment lost 6 bases and the J segment 3 bases; nucleotides outside the gene matches: 6. The CDR3 covers 14 residues. The CDR3 nucleotides are TGCAGTGCACCGGGGGGGGTCGACACCGGGGAGCTGTTTTTT. Residues: CSAPGGVDTGELFF.

This clonotype was found many times. V gene TRBV29-1 combines with J gene TRBJ2-7; D remains ambiguous. CDR3 size: 11 residues. V gave up 4 bases and J gave up 2 bases, with 6 bases separating them. Germline-derived CDR1 and CDR2 are SQVTM and ANQGSEA. Written as DNA, the CDR3 is TGCAGCGTTGGCCAGACCTACGAGCAGTACTTC. Protein product: CSVGQTYEQYF.

There are many counts of this clonotype. This chain uses TRBV9 with TRBJ2-3; D not resolved. The CDR3 totals 13 residues. V gave up 4 bases and J gave up 0 bases, with 6 bases separating them. CDR1 and CDR2 (germline): SGDLS, YYNGEE. CDR3 loop: CASSTSSTDTQYF. For the CDR3, the DNA is TGTGCCAGCAGCACATCAAGCACAGATACGCAGTATTTT.

There are many counts of this clonotype. The chain couples TRBV5-5 to TRBJ2-1; D is uncertain. The V gene's germline CDR1 is SGHKS and CDR2 YYEKEE (reference sequence). The CDR3 consists of 15 residues. Trimming cost V 1 base and J 6 bases, with 14 bases left between them. CDR3 region: CASSLYLSGTNEQFF. For the CDR3, the DNA is TGTGCCAGCAGCTTGTATCTCTCTGGAACCAATGAGCAGTTCTTC.

Many counts were recorded for this clonotype. The chain carries TRBV7-2 and TRBJ2-1, with TRBD2 identical over 11 bases. CDR1 and CDR2 (germline): SGHTA, FQGNSA. Germline trimming cut 6 bases from V and 7 bases from J; bases unmatched to any gene: 8. CDR3 length: 15 residues. The CDR3 reads CASRYTSGSGNEQFF. The CDR3 nucleotides are TGTGCCAGCAGATATACTAGCGGGAGTGGTAATGAGCAGTTCTTC.

This clonotype was picked up many times. This rearrangement joins TRBV4-1 to TRBJ2-6; D gene ambiguous. CDR3 size: 16 residues. The V gene's germline CDR1 is MGHRA and CDR2 YSYEKL. Deletions cut 0 bases from V and 0 bases from J, with 6 bases between. The CDR3 DNA sequence: TGCGCCAGCAGCCAAGATCACAGCTCTGGGGCCAACGTCCTGACTTTC. This codes for CASSQDHSSGANVLTF.